This T cell receptor beta chain was identified in a study of tumor and adjacent non-tumor tissue in lung cancer. In the study overall: Histology: 12 adenocarcinoma, a couple of squamous cell carcinoma, 1 small cell lung cancer. Stage I to III disease affected over nine men and 5 women aged about 31 to 80.

Study-wide findings and caveats: Normal lung showed higher cumulative top 100 clone frequency than tumor. Higher tumor TCR diversity was associated with shorter survival.

This clonotype occurred many times. Antigen specificity is unknown. The template was RNA from unsorted bulk tissue. Three rounds of nested PCR, following a modified ARM-PCR protocol, produced the TCRbeta library. A single record per CDR3 protein comes from TCRdb applying MiXCR to the multiplex PCR reads. The sample has 55,000 to 75,000 distinct CDR3 sequences; 60% are singletons. The CDR3 spans 14 residues. Germline V CDR1 and CDR2: MNHEY, SVGAGI. V was shortened by 5 bases and J by 6 bases, with 16 bases between the two germline ends. This receptor was taken from a man in his fifties or sixties with non-small cell lung cancer. Sequenced material: lung tumor tissue. The rearrangement joins TRBV6-5 to TRBJ1-2; maybe TRBD1 (5 bases). The CDR3 here is CASSISYLGDGYTF. CDR3 sequence (DNA): TGTGCCAGCAGTATATCCTACTTGGGGGATGGCTACACCTTC.